The sequence of this T cell receptor (beta chain) was determined in a study of identical twins (dated by TCRdb to 2016 to 2018). Study-wide context: The study deep-sequenced TCR alpha and beta repertoires from monozygotic twins, unrelated adults of various ages and cord blood to test whether fetal clonotypes persist. To rule out contamination, replicate twin experiments were performed at different times with different library preparation protocols.

This clonotype was picked up a small number of times. It has no known antigen specificity. Base qualities were left out, and no much larger clone turns up one base away. From the germline V gene, CDR1 is MNHEY and CDR2 is SVGEGT. Trimmed from V: 6 bases; trimmed from J: 4 bases; junction bases lacking a gene match: 5. The CDR3 numbers 15 residues from cysteine through phenylalanine. The DNA shown is the 45-base CDR3, in frame from base 1. The method was 5' RACE. Sequencing was carried out with an Illumina HiSeq 2000. A universal primer binding site was introduced by template switching, and a unique molecular identifier was present in the final cDNA, enabling accurate counting of TCR cDNA molecules. Specific primers in the conserved constant-segment region were used to synthesize first-strand cDNA for TCR alpha and beta chains. Each cDNA library was double barcoded, with a SMART-Mk sample barcode plus Illumina barcodes, to control for contamination. TruSeq adapter sequences along with Illumina sample barcodes were introduced in two successive PCR steps. The TCR alpha and beta cDNA libraries were sequenced on the Illumina HiSeq platform using custom primers. From the authors' description of their analysis: MiGEC was used to process raw reads and extract unique molecular identifiers, and MiXCR was used to find CDR3 positions. Recombination models were inferred per individual with the repgenHMM and IGoR tools using an EM algorithm. The analysis of shared clonotypes was done with the tcR package in R, with sharing normalized by the product of cloneset sizes. Out-of-frame nonproductive sequences were analyzed to study raw recombination free of thymic and clonal selection effects. The public reads were quality trimmed at Q25 with fastp and then assembled into clones with MiXCR by TCRdb, keeping productive beta chains. Rows matching on CDR3 protein sequence are summarized as one entry with the most common DNA and genes. What appears here as the V and J calls and clone size reflects TCRdb's work, not the paper's. The sample data list hundreds of thousands of distinct CDR3 sequences, and more than 6.5% of these were observed just once. Clones ranked in the top ten supply around 0.98% of the sample.

Only healthy Caucasian donors were included. The twin cohort consisted of three pairs of female monozygotic twins, all aged about 18 to 29 years. RNA for TCR libraries was isolated from peripheral blood mononuclear cells. Findings and caveats that apply to the study as a whole: Zero-insertion analyses could be partly confounded by invariant T cells such as MAIT and iNKT, although diverse VJ usage argued against such confounding for most clonotypes. Compared with coincidental sharing between unrelated individuals, out-of-frame TCR alpha sequences shared between twins showed an excess of sequences with low generation probability. The excess sharing between twins in beta out-of-frame sequences was weaker because fewer shared sequences reduced the signal-to-noise ratio. Fewer insertions were carried by abundant cord blood beta clonotypes, a similar but weaker trend appeared in young adult naive repertoires, and no such trend appeared in memory repertoires. Conclusions relied on cross-sectional statistical analysis, since the same donors could not be followed over many years. Recombination models systematically underestimated out-of-frame TCR alpha sharing in monozygotic twins but agreed with sharing between unrelated individuals.

Separately, the same data were catalogued under a study of yellow fever vaccine responses in identical twins. The second study's paper adds: The authors reported that the T cell response to vaccination in identical twins appeared partly convergent and partly personalized. In the study, vaccine-responding T cell clones were precisely tracked in identical twins.

This sequence originates from a woman aged 18-29 years in good health. The material sequenced was PBMCs. Recombination linked TRBV6-2 or TRBV6-3 to TRBJ2-7; the central 14 bases match TRBD2. The nucleotide sequence is TGTGCCAGCAGCGACGGGACTAGCGGGAGATACGAGCAGTACTTC. Its coded protein is CASSDGTSGRYEQYF.